This passage covers 24 T cell receptor beta chains from one sample sequenced in a study of technical replicates of blood from a handful of donors. The protocol was immunoSEQ multiplex PCR, while the TCRdb copy is restricted to in-frame clones and leaves out a portion. The data show 55,000 to 75,000 clones, roughly 91% seen once. Sample: PBMCs. These receptors were obtained from a human donor in good health. Some clones in this sample may be carry-over from other donors' samples.

The V call is TRBV7-3, the J call TRBJ2-2, with a possible D match to TRBD2 (6 bases). Germline CDR1 reads SGHTA; CDR2 reads FQGTGA. The CDR3 consists of 16 residues. Trimming shortened V by 1 base and J by 3 bases, and 12 bases separated the two germline ends. CDR3 coding DNA: TGTGCCAGCAGCTTAATGGCGGACTACCACACCGGGGAGCTGTTTTTT. Translating gives CASSLMADYHTGELFF.

The V call is TRBV29-1, the J call TRBJ2-5; D remains unclear. This CDR3 region has 12 residues. CDR1 and CDR2 from the germline V gene are SQVTM and ANQGSEA. With 4 bases removed from V and 1 base from J, the gap between germline ends came to 7 bases. This chain's CDR3 is CSVAIPQETQYF. The CDR3 DNA sequence: TGCAGCGTTGCAATCCCCCAAGAGACCCAGTACTTC.

This clone was seen only a few times. The rearrangement uses TRBV5-6 and TRBJ1-5, with 8 nucleotides matching TRBD1. The CDR3 has 16 residues. J was trimmed by 3 bases and V by 4 bases; bases with no gene match: 9. The germline CDR1 and CDR2 sequences are SGHDT and YYEEEE. CDR3 loop: CASSLRTGTSNQPQHF. In DNA, the CDR3 is TGTGCCAGCAGCCTAAGGACAGGGACCTCCAATCAGCCCCAGCATTTT.

The table lists this clone with a count of one. The chain carries TRBV28 and TRBJ2-7, with D possibly TRBD1 on 6 matching bases. This CDR3 has 13 amino acids. The germline V gene has CDR1 MDHEN and CDR2 SYDVKM. V was cut by 7 bases and J by 1 base, with 11 bases left in between. This CDR3 reads CASNPQGSYEQYF. The CDR3 region has the DNA TGTGCCAGCAACCCACAGGGTTCCTACGAGCAGTACTTC.

This clone was recorded once. The CDR3 here is CATSKEGLAGDEQFF. CDR3 in DNA: TGTGCCACCAGCAAAGAGGGACTAGCGGGGGATGAGCAGTTCTTC. The rearrangement links TRBV15 to TRBJ2-1, with TRBD2 matching 14 bases. V was clipped by 4 bases and J by 8 bases; unmatched bases: 4. There are 15 residues in the CDR3. Germline CDR1 reads LNHNV; CDR2 reads YYDKDF (reference sequence).

This rearrangement joins TRBV5-1 to TRBJ2-4; D is unresolved. The germline V gene has CDR1 SGHRS and CDR2 YFSETQ. This CDR3 spans 15 amino acids. V was pared by 4 bases and J by 1 base, with 12 bases between. The CDR3 DNA is TGCGCCAGCAGCGTCTCTTCCCAGGCCAAAAACATTCAGTACTTC. Translating gives CASSVSSQAKNIQYF.

The chain joins TRBV7-2 to TRBJ2-7; 8 bases match TRBD1. V lost 3 bases, J lost 6 bases, and 7 bases stayed unmatched. The germline gives CDR1 SGHTA, CDR2 FQGNSA. The length of the CDR3 is 14 residues. CDR3 coding DNA: TGTGCCAGCAGCTTGGGCAGGGGGCGTTCCGAGCAGTACTTC. This encodes CASSLGRGRSEQYF.

This clone appeared a single time. The chain carries TRBV7-8 and TRBJ2-7; D may be TRBD2 (5 bases). The CDR3 runs 14 residues. Trimming cost V 0 bases and J 5 bases, with 11 bases left between them. Per the germline V gene, CDR1 is SGHVS and CDR2 is FQNEAQ. CDR3 nucleotide sequence: TGTGCCAGCAGCTTAGCCCTGAGGCGGGACGAGCAGTACTTC. Protein: CASSLALRRDEQYF.

CDR3 amino acids: CASSPGTDRLNTEAFF. Here the CDR3 DNA reads TGTGCCAGCAGCCCTGGGACAGATAGGTTGAACACTGAAGCTTTCTTT. J is TRBJ1-1 and V is TRBV5-6, with 7 nucleotides matching TRBD1. This CDR3 region has 16 residues. Trimming at V came to 4 bases and at J to 0 bases, leaving 9 bases not matched to a gene. Germline V gene lookup returns CDR1 SGHDT and CDR2 YYEEEE.

J is TRBJ1-1 and V is TRBV5-1, with TRBD1 matching 7 bases. From germline, CDR1 is SGHRS and CDR2 YFSETQ. The CDR3 has 15 amino acids. Trimming at V came to 4 bases and at J to 8 bases, leaving 14 bases not matched to a gene. The CDR3 spells CASSSHGQELNEAFF. CDR3 bases: TGCGCCAGCAGCAGCCACGGACAGGAACTGAACGAAGCTTTCTTT.

The gene calls are TRBV6-5 and TRBJ1-6, with a tentative D call TRBD1 (5 bases). This CDR3 has 14 amino acids. Germline V gene sequence: CDR1 MNHEY, CDR2 SVGAGI. Trimming removed 4 bases from V and 6 bases from J, with 10 bases in between. CDR3 nucleotide sequence: TGTGCCAGCAGTTTCGGGACTCTTAATTCACCCCTCCACTTT. Translating it yields CASSFGTLNSPLHF.

The chain links TRBV23-1 to TRBJ1-3; possible D gene TRBD1, 6 bases. TRBV23-1 carries the ORF label, with uncertain function. The CDR3 consists of 15 residues. Trimming removed 0 bases from V and 6 bases from J, with 12 bases in between. CDR3 in DNA: TGCGCCAGCAGTCAATCCCCCACAGGGAAAAACACCATATATTTT. Translated, it gives CASSQSPTGKNTIYF.

This chain joins TRBV7-2 and TRBJ2-7; D is possibly TRBD1 (6 bases). Trimming cost V 1 base and J 0 bases, with 13 bases left between them. CDR1 SGHTA and CDR2 FQGNSA come from the germline V gene. The CDR3 runs to 16 residues. CDR3 sequence (DNA): TGTGCCAGCAGCTTAGTGGGTGGGGGCCTCTCCTACGAGCAGTACTTC. This encodes CASSLVGGGLSYEQYF.

This sequence joins TRBV30 and TRBJ2-1; 9 nucleotides agree with TRBD1. This CDR3 has 16 amino acids. From germline, CDR1 is GTSNPN and CDR2 SVGIG (reference sequence). V lost 0 bases and J lost 6; bases outside the gene matches: 9. The CDR3 DNA reads as TGTGCCTGGAGTGTACTTGGGACAGGGCTCGTCAATGAGCAGTTCTTC. Its translation is CAWSVLGTGLVNEQFF. The full variable domain, with the rest looked up from reference TRBV30 and TRBJ2-1, is SQTIHQWPATLVQPVGSPLSLECTVEGTSNPNLYWYRQAAGRGLQLLFYSVGIGQISSEVPQNLSASRPQDRQFILSSKKLLLSDSGFYLCAWSVLGTGLVNEQFFGPGTRLTVL.

This rearrangement joins TRBV7-2 to TRBJ2-3, with 15 positions matching TRBD2. Per the germline V gene, CDR1 is SGHTA and CDR2 is FQGNSA. CDR3 length equals 17 residues. V was pared by 5 bases and J by 5 bases, with 8 bases of the junction left unmatched. CDR3 in amino acids: CASSPGTSGRHIDTQYF. CDR3 bases: TGTGCCAGCAGCCCCGGGACTAGCGGGAGGCATATAGATACGCAGTATTTT.

The table lists this clone with a few counts. This chain uses TRBV29-1 with TRBJ1-1; D is perhaps TRBD1 (5 bases). This CDR3 is built from 12 residues. V lost 3 bases, J lost 1 base, and 6 bases lay in between. Germline CDR1 and CDR2: SQVTM and ANQGSEA. CDR3: CSVEDKNTEAFF. CDR3 coding DNA: TGCAGCGTTGAGGACAAGAACACTGAAGCTTTCTTT.

V is TRBV6-6 and J is TRBJ1-2; TRBD1 matches 7 bases. V trimming: 5 bases; J trimming: 1 base; junction bases outside the gene matches: 7. The CDR3 consists of 15 residues. Germline-derived CDR1 and CDR2 are MNHNY and SVGAGI (reference sequence). The CDR3 is CASSKGQENNYGYTF. In DNA, the CDR3 is TGTGCCAGCAGTAAAGGACAGGAGAATAACTATGGCTACACCTTC.

The chain joins TRBV4-3 to TRBJ2-3; possibly TRBD2 for D (6 bases). V lost 0 bases and J 8 bases, leaving 18 bases between the germline ends. CDR3 length: 16 amino acids. CDR1 LGHNA and CDR2 YSLEER come from the germline V gene. The CDR3 nucleotides read TGCGCCAGCAGCCAAGATCGGCCCGAGGGGACTCTTACGCAGTATTTT. As protein: CASSQDRPEGTLTQYF.

The rearrangement joins TRBV18 to TRBJ1-3, with D perhaps matching TRBD1 (6 bases). Germline V lookup: CDR1 KGHSH, CDR2 LQKENI. V lost 0 bases to trimming and J lost 0 bases, with 12 bases between them. The CDR3 is made up of 17 amino acids. Here the CDR3 reads CASSPPNTGPSGNTIYF. The CDR3 DNA reads as TGTGCCAGCTCACCACCTAACACAGGGCCCTCTGGAAACACCATATATTTT.

This chain links TRBV25-1 with TRBJ1-6, with TRBD1 identical over 7 bases. V was pared by 5 bases and J by 10 bases, with 8 bases of the junction left unmatched. Germline V gene data show CDR1 as MGHDK and CDR2 as SYGVNS. The CDR3 contains 14 residues. CDR3 amino acids: CASSKTGAWSPLHF. CDR3 sequence (DNA): TGTGCCAGCAGTAAAACAGGGGCTTGGTCACCCCTCCACTTT.

The chain has TRBV5-6 and TRBJ2-7; D not certain. Trimming stripped 4 bases from V and 7 bases from J, with 12 bases between. CDR1 is SGHDT, CDR2 YYEEEE, per germline. CDR3 length: 12 amino acids. CDR3 protein: CASSLRSVEQYF. The CDR3 nucleotides read TGTGCCAGCAGCCTCCGAAGCGTGGAGCAGTACTTC.

The V and J genes are TRBV18 and TRBJ2-3, with TRBD2 as a possible D gene (5 bases). This CDR3 region has 12 residues. The germline V and J ends were trimmed by 6 bases and 5 bases, with 9 bases remaining between them. Germline V gene sequence: CDR1 KGHSH, CDR2 LQKENI. CDR3 bases: TGTGCCAGCTCTTTACGGGGAGATACGCAGTATTTT. As protein: CASSLRGDTQYF.

The chain recombines TRBV9 with TRBJ2-1, with 9 bases identical to TRBD1. The CDR3 totals 16 residues. Germline V gives CDR1 SGDLS, CDR2 YYNGEE. V trimming: 3 bases; J trimming: 3 bases; junction bases outside the gene matches: 7. Here the CDR3 DNA reads TGTGCCAGCAGCGACGGGACAGGGCCTGGCTACAATGAGCAGTTCTTC. It translates to CASSDGTGPGYNEQFF.

The CDR3 nucleotides are TGTGCCAGTAGTAACGACAGGGGAAGCTCTGGGGCCAACGTCCTGACTTTC. This gives the protein CASSNDRGSSGANVLTF. The chain couples TRBV19 to TRBJ2-6; 8 nucleotides line up with TRBD1. This CDR3 comprises 17 residues. V trimming: 4 bases; J trimming: 0 bases; junction bases outside the gene matches: 5. Germline CDR1 and CDR2: LNHDA and SQIVND (reference sequence).